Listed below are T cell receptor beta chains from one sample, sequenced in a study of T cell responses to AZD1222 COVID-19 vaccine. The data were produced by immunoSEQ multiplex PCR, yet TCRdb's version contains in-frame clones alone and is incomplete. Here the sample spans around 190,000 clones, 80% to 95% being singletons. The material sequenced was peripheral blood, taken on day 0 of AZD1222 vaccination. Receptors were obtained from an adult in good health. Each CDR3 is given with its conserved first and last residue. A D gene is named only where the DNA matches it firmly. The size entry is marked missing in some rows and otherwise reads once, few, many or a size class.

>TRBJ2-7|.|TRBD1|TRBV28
TGTGCCAGCAGCCACAGGGGGCAATACGAGCAGTACTTC
CASSHRGQYEQYF
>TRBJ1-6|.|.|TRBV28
TGTGCCAGCAGTTTGGCCAGCTCCTATAATTCACCCCTCCACTTT
CASSLASSYNSPLHF
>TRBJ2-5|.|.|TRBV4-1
TGCGCCAGCAGCGAAGAGAGGGGGGGCCCAAGGGAGACCCAGTACTTC
CASSEERGGPRETQYF
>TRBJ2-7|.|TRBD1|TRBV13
TGTGCCAGCAGCGCCTCCGGGACAGGGGGAGGTGTATTCATGCACGAGCAGTACTTC
CASSASGTGGGVFMHEQYF
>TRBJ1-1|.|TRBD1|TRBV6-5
TGTGCCAGCAGTTACACGAGGACAGGTTCCACTGAAGCTTTCTTT
CASSYTRTGSTEAFF
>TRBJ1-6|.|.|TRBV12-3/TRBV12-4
TGTGCCAGCAGTTCCATTCCGGAGTCACCCCTCCACTTT
CASSSIPESPLHF
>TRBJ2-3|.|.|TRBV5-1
TGCGCCAGCAGGGACTGGGCGGATACGCAGTATTTT
CASRDWADTQYF
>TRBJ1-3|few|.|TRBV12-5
TGTGCTAGTGGTTTGGCAGGGATCGGAAACACCATATATTTT
CASGLAGIGNTIYF
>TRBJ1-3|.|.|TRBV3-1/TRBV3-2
TGTGCCAGCGAGGGGGGACTAGGCTCTGGAAACACCATATATTTT
CASEGGLGSGNTIYF
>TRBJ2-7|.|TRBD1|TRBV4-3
TGCGCCAGCAGCCAGGCCGGGACAGGGTCCTACGAGCAGTACTTC
CASSQAGTGSYEQYF
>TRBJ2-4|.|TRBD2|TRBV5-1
TGCGCCAGCAGCTACAGCGGGATACAAATTGGGGCCAAAAACATTCAGTACTTC
CASSYSGIQIGAKNIQYF
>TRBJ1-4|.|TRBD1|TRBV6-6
TGTGCCAGCAGATCTACAGGGGGCGCAACTAATGAAAAACTGTTTTTT
CASRSTGGATNEKLFF